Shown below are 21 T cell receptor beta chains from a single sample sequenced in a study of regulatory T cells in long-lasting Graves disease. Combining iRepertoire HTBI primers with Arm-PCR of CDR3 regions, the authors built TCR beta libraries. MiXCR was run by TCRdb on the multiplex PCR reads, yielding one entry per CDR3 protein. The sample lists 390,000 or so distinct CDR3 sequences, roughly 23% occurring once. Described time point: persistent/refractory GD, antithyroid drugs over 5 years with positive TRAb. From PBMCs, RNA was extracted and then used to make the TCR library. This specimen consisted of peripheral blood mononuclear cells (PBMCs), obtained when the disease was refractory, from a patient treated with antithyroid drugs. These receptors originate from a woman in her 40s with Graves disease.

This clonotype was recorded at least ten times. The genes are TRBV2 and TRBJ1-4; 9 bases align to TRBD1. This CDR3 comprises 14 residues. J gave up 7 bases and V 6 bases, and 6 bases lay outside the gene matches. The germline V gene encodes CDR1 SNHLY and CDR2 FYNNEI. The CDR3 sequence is CASSTGGASEKLFF. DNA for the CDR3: TGTGCCAGCAGCACAGGGGGCGCGAGTGAAAAACTGTTTTTT.

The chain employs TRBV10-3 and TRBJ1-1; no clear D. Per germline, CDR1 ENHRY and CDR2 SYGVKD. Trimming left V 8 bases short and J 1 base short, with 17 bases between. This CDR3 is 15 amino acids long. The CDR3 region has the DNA TGTGCCATCCGGACGGACCGGGCCGGGAACACTGAAGCTTTCTTT. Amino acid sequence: CAIRTDRAGNTEAFF.

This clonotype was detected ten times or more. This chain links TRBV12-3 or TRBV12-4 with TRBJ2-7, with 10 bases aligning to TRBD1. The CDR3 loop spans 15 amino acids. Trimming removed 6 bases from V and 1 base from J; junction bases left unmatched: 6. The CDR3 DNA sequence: TGTGCCAGCAGCCAAGGACAGGGGGGATCCTACGAGCAGTACTTC. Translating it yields CASSQGQGGSYEQYF.

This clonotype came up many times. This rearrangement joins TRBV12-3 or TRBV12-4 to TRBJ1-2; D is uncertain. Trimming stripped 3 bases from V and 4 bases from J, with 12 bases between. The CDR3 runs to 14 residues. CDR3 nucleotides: TGTGCCAGCAGTTTTTGGGGTTGGGGCTATGGCTACACCTTC. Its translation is CASSFWGWGYGYTF.

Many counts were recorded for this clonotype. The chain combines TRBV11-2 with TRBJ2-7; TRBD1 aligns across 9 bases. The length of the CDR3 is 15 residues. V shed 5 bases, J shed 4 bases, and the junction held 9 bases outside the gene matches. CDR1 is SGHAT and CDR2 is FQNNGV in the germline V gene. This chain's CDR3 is CASSPPQGARYEQYF. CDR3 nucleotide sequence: TGTGCCAGCAGCCCACCACAGGGGGCGAGGTACGAGCAGTACTTC.

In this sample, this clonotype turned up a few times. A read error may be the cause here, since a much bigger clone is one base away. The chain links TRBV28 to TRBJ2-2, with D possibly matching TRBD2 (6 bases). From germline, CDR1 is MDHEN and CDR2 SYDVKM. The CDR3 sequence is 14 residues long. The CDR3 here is CASSLDRETGEPFF. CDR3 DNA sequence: TGTGCCAGCAGTTTGGACCGGGAGACCGGGGAGCCGTTTTTT.

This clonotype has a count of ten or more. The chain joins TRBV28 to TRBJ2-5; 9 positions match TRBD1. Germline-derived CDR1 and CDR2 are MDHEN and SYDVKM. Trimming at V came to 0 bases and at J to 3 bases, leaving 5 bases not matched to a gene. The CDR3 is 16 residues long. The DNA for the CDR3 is TGTGCCAGCAGTTTATGGACAGGGGGGGTCAAAGAGACCCAGTACTTC. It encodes CASSLWTGGVKETQYF.

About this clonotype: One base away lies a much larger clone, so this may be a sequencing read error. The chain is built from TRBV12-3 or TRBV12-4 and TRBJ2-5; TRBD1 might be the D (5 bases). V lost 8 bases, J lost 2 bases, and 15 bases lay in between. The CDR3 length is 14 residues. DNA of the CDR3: TGTGCCAGCGAAAAGACAGTCTGGCAAGAGACCCAGTACTTC. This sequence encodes CASEKTVWQETQYF.

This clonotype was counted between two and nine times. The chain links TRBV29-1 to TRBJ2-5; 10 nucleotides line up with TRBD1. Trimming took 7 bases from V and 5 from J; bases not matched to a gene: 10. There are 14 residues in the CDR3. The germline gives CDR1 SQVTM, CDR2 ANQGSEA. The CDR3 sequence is CSAGGQGMEETQYF. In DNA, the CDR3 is TGCAGCGCCGGGGGACAGGGGATGGAGGAGACCCAGTACTTC.

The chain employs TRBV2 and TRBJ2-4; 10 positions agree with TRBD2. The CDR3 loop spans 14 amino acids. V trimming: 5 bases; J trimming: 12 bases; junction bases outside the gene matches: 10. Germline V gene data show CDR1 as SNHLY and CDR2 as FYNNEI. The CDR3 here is CASSLAGGSGTQYF. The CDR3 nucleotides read TGTGCCAGCAGTTTAGCGGGAGGTTCCGGCACTCAGTACTTC.

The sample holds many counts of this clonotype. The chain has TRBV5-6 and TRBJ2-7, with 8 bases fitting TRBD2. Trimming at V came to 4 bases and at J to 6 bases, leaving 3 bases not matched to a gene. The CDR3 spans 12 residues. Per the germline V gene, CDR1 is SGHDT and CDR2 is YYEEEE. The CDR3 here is CASSVLAVEQYF. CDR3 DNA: TGTGCCAGCAGCGTACTAGCGGTCGAGCAGTACTTC.

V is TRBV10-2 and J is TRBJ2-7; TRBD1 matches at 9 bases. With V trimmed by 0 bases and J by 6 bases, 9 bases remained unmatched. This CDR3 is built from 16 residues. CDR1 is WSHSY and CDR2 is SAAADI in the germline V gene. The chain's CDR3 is CASSESMGQGGPEQYF. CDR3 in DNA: TGCGCCAGCAGTGAGTCGATGGGACAGGGAGGTCCCGAGCAGTACTTC.

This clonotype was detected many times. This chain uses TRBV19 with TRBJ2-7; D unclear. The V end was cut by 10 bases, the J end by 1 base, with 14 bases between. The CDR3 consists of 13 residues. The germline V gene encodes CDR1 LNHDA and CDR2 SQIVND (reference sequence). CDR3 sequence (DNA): TGTGCCACCTCGTGGGCACCGTCCTACGAGCAGTACTTC. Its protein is CATSWAPSYEQYF.

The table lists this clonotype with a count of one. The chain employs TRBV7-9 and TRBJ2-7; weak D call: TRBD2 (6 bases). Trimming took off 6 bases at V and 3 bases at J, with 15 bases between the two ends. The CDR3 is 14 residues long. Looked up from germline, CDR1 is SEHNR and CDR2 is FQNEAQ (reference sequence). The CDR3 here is CASREYSGSYEQYF. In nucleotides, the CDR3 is TGTGCCAGCAGGGAATATAGCGGAAGCTACGAGCAGTACTTC.

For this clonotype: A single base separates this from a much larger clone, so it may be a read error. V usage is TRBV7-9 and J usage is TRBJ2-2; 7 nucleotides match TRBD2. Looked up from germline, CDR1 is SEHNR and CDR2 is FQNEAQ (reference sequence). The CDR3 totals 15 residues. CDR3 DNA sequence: TGTGCCGGCAGCATGGGCCTAGCGGACACCGGGGAGCTGTTTTTT. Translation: CAGSMGLADTGELFF.

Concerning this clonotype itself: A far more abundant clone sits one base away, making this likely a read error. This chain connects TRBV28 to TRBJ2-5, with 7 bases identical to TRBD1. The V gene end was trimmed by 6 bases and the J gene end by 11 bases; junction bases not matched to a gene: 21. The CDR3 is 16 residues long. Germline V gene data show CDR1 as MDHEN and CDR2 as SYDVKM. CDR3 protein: CASRDRVSVQTYKQYF. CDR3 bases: TGTGCCAGCAGAGACAGGGTTTCAGTCCAAACCTACAAGCAGTACTTC.

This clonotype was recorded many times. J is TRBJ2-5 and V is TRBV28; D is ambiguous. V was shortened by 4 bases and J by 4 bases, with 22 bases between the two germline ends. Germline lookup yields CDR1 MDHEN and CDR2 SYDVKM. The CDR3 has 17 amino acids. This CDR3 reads CASSSRNNGLGRETQYF. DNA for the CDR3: TGTGCCAGCAGTTCCCGTAACAATGGCTTAGGAAGAGAGACCCAGTACTTC.

CDR3 sequence: CASSLGLPGNEQFF. The CDR3 DNA reads as TGTGCCAGCAGTTTGGGACTCCCCGGGAATGAGCAGTTCTTC. This rearrangement joins TRBV28 to TRBJ2-1; a possible D gene is TRBD2 (6 bases). Germline CDR1 is MDHEN and CDR2 is SYDVKM. Trimming took off 3 bases at V and 7 bases at J, with 13 bases between the two ends. The CDR3 is 14 residues long.

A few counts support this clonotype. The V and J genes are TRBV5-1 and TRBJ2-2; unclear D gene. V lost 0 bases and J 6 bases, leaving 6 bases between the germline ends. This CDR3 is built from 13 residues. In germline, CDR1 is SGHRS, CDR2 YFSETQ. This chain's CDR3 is CASSLVSPGELFF. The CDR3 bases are TGCGCCAGCAGCTTGGTGTCCCCCGGGGAGCTGTTTTTT.

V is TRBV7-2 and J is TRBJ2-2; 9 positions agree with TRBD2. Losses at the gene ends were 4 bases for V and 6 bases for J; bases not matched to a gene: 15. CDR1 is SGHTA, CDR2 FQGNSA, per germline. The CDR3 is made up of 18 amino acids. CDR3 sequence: CASSSRVAGDLRAGELFF. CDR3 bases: TGTGCCAGCAGCTCCCGGGTAGCGGGAGATCTAAGAGCCGGGGAGCTGTTTTTT.

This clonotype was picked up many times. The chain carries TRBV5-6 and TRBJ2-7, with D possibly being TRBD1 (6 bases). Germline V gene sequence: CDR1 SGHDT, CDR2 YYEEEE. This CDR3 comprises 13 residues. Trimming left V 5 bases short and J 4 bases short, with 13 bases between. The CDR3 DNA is TGTGCCAGCAGTTTACCAGGGGCTTACGAGCAGTACTTC. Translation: CASSLPGAYEQYF. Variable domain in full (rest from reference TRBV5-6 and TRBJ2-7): DAGVTQSPTHLIKTRGQQVTLRCSPKSGHDTVSWYQQALGQGPQFIFQYYEEEERQRGNFPDRFSGHQFPNYSSELNVNALLLGDSALYLCASSLPGAYEQYFGPGTRLTVT.